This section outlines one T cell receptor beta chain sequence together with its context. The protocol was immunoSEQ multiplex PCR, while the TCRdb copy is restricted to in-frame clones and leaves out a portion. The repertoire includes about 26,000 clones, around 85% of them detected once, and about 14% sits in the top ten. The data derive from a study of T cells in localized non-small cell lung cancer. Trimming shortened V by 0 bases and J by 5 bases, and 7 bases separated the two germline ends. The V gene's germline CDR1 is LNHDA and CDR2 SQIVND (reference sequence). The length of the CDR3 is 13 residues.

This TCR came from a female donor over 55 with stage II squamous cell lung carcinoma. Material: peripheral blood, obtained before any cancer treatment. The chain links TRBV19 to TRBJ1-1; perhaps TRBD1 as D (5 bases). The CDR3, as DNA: TGTGCCAGTAGTATAGAGGGGCCGACTGAAGCTTTCTTT. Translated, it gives CASSIEGPTEAFF.